This TCR beta chain originates from a study of human thymus T cells. Study-wide results and limits: V and J genes seemed to be used with bias in thymic and blood repertoires.

To note about this clone: Its antigen remains unknown.

TCRdb's table, derived via immunoSEQ multiplex PCR, lists solely in-frame clones and lacks some. Among 45,000 to 50,000 clones listed, 95% were seen once. Trimming removed 5 bases from V and 4 bases from J; junction bases left unmatched: 11. This CDR3 spans 16 amino acids. Germline lookup yields CDR1 SGHTA and CDR2 FQGNSA. The rearrangement uses TRBV7-2 and TRBJ2-1; 7 nucleotides match TRBD1. The sequencing sample was made of blood. The TCR sequence derives from a girl under three years old with a congenital heart defect but otherwise immunologically healthy. The CDR3 region is CASSPRDSLRYNEQFF. The CDR3 DNA sequence: TGTGCCAGCAGCCCCCGGGACAGCCTCAGGTACAATGAGCAGTTCTTC.